These T cell receptor beta chains were read from a single sample in a study of cytomegalovirus exposure and HLA in healthy donors. Sequencing was performed with immunoSEQ multiplex PCR; in TCRdb, only in-frame clones are kept and a portion is missing. The repertoire has approximately 190,000 clones, approximately 80% of them found once; the top ten carry 11% to 15%. Sequencing input: PBMCs. The receptors were sampled from a woman under 40 in good health and CMV-seropositive. CDR3s include the opening cysteine and the closing phenylalanine or tryptophan. The order of the fields is D gene, clone size, V gene, J gene, CDR3 protein, CDR3 DNA. The D gene is left open where the match is weak. Size is stated for part of the rows, as once, few or many counts, or as a class when the clone is expanded.

>NA|NA|TRBV7-9|TRBJ1-1
CASSADSSFF
TGTGCCAGCAGCGCTGACAGTTCTTTCTTT
>NA|NA|TRBV11-1|TRBJ2-7
CASSFQGGSYEQYF
TGTGCCAGCAGCTTCCAAGGGGGCTCCTACGAGCAGTACTTC
>NA|NA|TRBV30|TRBJ1-6
CAWIQAEGLRNSPLHF
TGTGCCTGGATCCAGGCGGAGGGACTGAGGAATTCACCCCTCCACTTT
>NA|NA|TRBV28|TRBJ2-2
CASSLTLTYPNTGELFF
TGTGCCAGCAGTCTCACCTTGACATATCCGAACACCGGGGAGCTGTTTTTT
>TRBD1|NA|TRBV19|TRBJ1-1
CASSGTGLNTEAFF
TGTGCCAGTAGCGGGACAGGTTTGAACACTGAAGCTTTCTTT
>TRBD2|NA|TRBV7-2|TRBJ2-7
CASSLEAGGPYEQYF
TGTGCCAGCAGCTTAGAAGCGGGGGGGCCCTACGAGCAGTACTTC
>NA|NA|TRBV9|TRBJ1-4
CASSFGGSNEKLFF
TGTGCCAGCAGCTTTGGGGGGTCGAATGAAAAACTGTTTTTT
>TRBD2|NA|TRBV27|TRBJ2-3
CASSSGTSGRTRYTQYF
TGTGCCAGCAGTTCCGGGACTAGCGGGAGGACGAGATATACGCAGTATTTT
>TRBD2|NA|TRBV11-3|TRBJ2-1
CASSLDVAGDNEQFF
TGTGCCAGCAGCTTAGACGTAGCGGGGGACAATGAGCAGTTCTTC
>TRBD2|NA|TRBV29-1|TRBJ2-1
CSVRRLAGVDEQFF
TGCAGCGTTAGGCGACTAGCGGGAGTAGATGAGCAGTTCTTC
>NA|NA|TRBV27|TRBJ2-5
CASSLKGGRETQYF
TGTGCCAGCAGTTTAAAGGGAGGCCGGGAGACCCAGTACTTC
>TRBD1|once|TRBV5-1|TRBJ1-4
CASSRDSSTNEKLFF
TGCGCCAGCAGCAGGGACAGCTCAACTAATGAAAAACTGTTTTTT
>NA|few|TRBV5-1|TRBJ2-7
CASSLEGGQYF
TGCGCCAGCAGCTTGGAAGGGGGGCAGTACTTC
>NA|NA|TRBV11-2|TRBJ2-7
CASSLVRGYSYEQYF
TGTGCCAGCAGCTTAGTGCGCGGGTACTCCTACGAGCAGTACTTC
>NA|NA|TRBV7-9|TRBJ2-7
CASSLSKENYEQYF
TGTGCCAGCAGCTTATCAAAAGAGAACTACGAGCAGTACTTC
>NA|NA|TRBV6-4|TRBJ1-5
CASTNDNDSNQPQHF
TGTGCCAGCACGAACGACAACGATAGCAATCAGCCCCAGCATTTT
>NA|NA|TRBV5-1|TRBJ2-1
CASSPSTPNHLNEQFF
TGCGCCAGCAGCCCCTCTACGCCAAACCACCTCAATGAGCAGTTCTTC
>TRBD2|NA|TRBV25-1|TRBJ2-3
CASSGTSGTPSTDTQYF
TGTGCCAGCAGTGGGACTAGCGGGACCCCTAGCACAGATACGCAGTATTTT
>NA|NA|TRBV2|TRBJ2-1
CASSDVGGSYNEQFF
TGTGCCAGCAGTGATGTGGGGGGCTCCTACAATGAGCAGTTCTTC
>NA|few|TRBV19|TRBJ2-1
CASSIPGILDEQFF
TGTGCCAGTAGTATTCCGGGGATCTTAGATGAGCAGTTCTTC
>NA|few|TRBV6-5|TRBJ1-6
CASSKQGPSPLHF
TGTGCCAGCAGTAAACAGGGCCCCTCACCCCTCCACTTT
>TRBD1|NA|TRBV6-1|TRBJ2-5
CASNPRDSLGETQYF
TGTGCCAGCAACCCCAGGGACAGCCTGGGAGAGACCCAGTACTTC
>NA|NA|TRBV7-9|TRBJ1-1
CASSTGPRRNTEAFF
TGTGCCAGCAGCACCGGTCCTCGGAGGAACACTGAAGCTTTCTTT
>NA|once|TRBV30|TRBJ1-2
CAWSVGDSNYGYTF
TGTGCCTGGAGTGTCGGCGACAGCAACTATGGCTACACCTTC
>TRBD1|NA|TRBV30|TRBJ1-1
CAWVPGQGPLSF
TGTGCCTGGGTGCCGGGACAGGGACCCCTAAGCTTT
>TRBD2|NA|TRBV19|TRBJ2-7
CASSTGLDTYEQYF
TGTGCCAGTAGTACCGGACTAGATACCTACGAGCAGTACTTC
>NA|NA|TRBV21-1|TRBJ1-5
CASSKACGSNQPQHF
TGTGCCAGCAGCAAAGCGTGCGGTAGCAATCAGCCCCAGCATTTT
>NA|NA|TRBV2|TRBJ2-2
CASSETGGLFF
TGTGCCAGCAGTGAAACCGGGGGGCTGTTTTTT
>TRBD1|NA|TRBV11-3|TRBJ1-2
CASSSSSTGDGYTF
TGTGCCAGCAGCTCCTCTTCGACAGGGGATGGCTACACCTTC
>TRBD1|NA|TRBV5-1|TRBJ2-5
CASSLGLGDRGQETQYF
TGCGCCAGCAGCTTGGGGCTGGGGGACAGGGGGCAAGAGACCCAGTACTTC
>TRBD2|NA|TRBV29-1|TRBJ2-7
CSALSGGSYEQYF
TGCAGCGCCCTCTCGGGGGGCTCCTACGAGCAGTACTTC
>NA|NA|TRBV13|TRBJ2-7
CASSFDTDYEQYF
TGTGCCAGCAGCTTCGATACAGACTACGAGCAGTACTTC
>TRBD2|NA|TRBV5-1|TRBJ2-4
CASSSTSDKNIQYF
TGCGCCAGCAGCTCCACTAGCGACAAAAACATTCAGTACTTC
>TRBD1|NA|TRBV29-1|TRBJ2-7
CSVESPTGNEQYF
TGCAGCGTTGAATCCCCGACAGGGAACGAGCAGTACTTC
>NA|NA|TRBV27|TRBJ2-2
CASSWREPQNTGELFF
TGTGCCAGCAGCTGGCGGGAACCTCAAAACACCGGGGAGCTGTTTTTT
>TRBD1|NA|TRBV6-6|TRBJ2-5
CASSLQGPETQYF
TGTGCCAGCAGTTTACAGGGGCCGGAGACCCAGTACTTC
>NA|NA|TRBV21-1|TRBJ2-2
CASSTKKGDPGTSNTGELFF
TGTGCCAGCAGCACCAAAAAAGGGGATCCAGGGACATCAAACACCGGGGAGCTGTTTTTT
>TRBD1|few|TRBV4-3|TRBJ1-2
CASSRRQGADDGYTF
TGCGCCAGCAGCCGCCGACAGGGGGCAGATGATGGCTACACCTTC
>NA|few|TRBV7-2|TRBJ2-2
CASSSPQRINTGELFF
TGTGCCAGCAGCTCCCCCCAGCGGATTAACACCGGGGAGCTGTTTTTT
>TRBD2|NA|TRBV4-2|TRBJ2-7
CASRPASGSYEQYF
TGTGCCAGCAGACCGGCTAGCGGGAGCTACGAGCAGTACTTC
>NA|NA|TRBV21-1|TRBJ2-5
CASRKTMSGTGIFQETQYF
TGTGCCAGCAGGAAAACCATGTCGGGGACAGGGATCTTCCAAGAGACCCAGTACTTC
>NA|NA|TRBV2|TRBJ1-1
CASRDINTEAFF
TGTGCCAGCAGGGACATAAACACTGAAGCTTTCTTT
>NA|NA|TRBV2|TRBJ2-7
CASSEVQGYEQYF
TGTGCCAGCAGTGAGGTACAGGGCTACGAGCAGTACTTC
>NA|NA|TRBV25-1|TRBJ2-1
CASTQDGYTYNEQFF
TGTGCCAGCACCCAGGATGGGTATACCTACAATGAGCAGTTCTTC
>NA|few|TRBV6-1|TRBJ2-7
CASSEGNAWGGASYEQYF
TGTGCCAGCAGTGAAGGAAACGCCTGGGGGGGGGCCTCCTACGAGCAGTACTTC
>TRBD2|NA|TRBV7-6|TRBJ2-7
CASSPWTSGGTYEQYF
TGTGCCAGCAGCCCGTGGACTAGCGGGGGAACCTACGAGCAGTACTTC
>TRBD2|NA|TRBV10-3|TRBJ2-1
CAISRLAGVDNEQFF
TGTGCCATCAGTCGACTAGCGGGGGTCGACAATGAGCAGTTCTTC
>NA|NA|TRBV7-9|TRBJ2-6
CAKRGSGANVLTF
TGTGCCAAGAGGGGGTCTGGGGCCAACGTCCTGACTTTC
>NA|NA|TRBV7-2|TRBJ1-2
CASSLSSGGGHGYTF
TGTGCCAGCAGCCTTAGCTCCGGGGGGGGCCATGGCTACACCTTC
>NA|NA|TRBV7-2|TRBJ2-7
CASSLVGTASYEQYF
TGTGCCAGCAGCTTAGTGGGGACTGCCTCCTACGAGCAGTACTTC
>TRBD2|NA|TRBV4-2|TRBJ2-3
CASSQGTGGGATDTQYF
TGTGCCAGCAGCCAAGGCACAGGCGGGGGGGCCACAGATACGCAGTATTTT
>NA|NA|TRBV29-1|TRBJ2-2
CSVEDRVGVTNTGELFF
TGCAGCGTTGAAGATCGGGTGGGAGTGACGAACACCGGGGAGCTGTTTTTT
>NA|NA|TRBV15|TRBJ2-1
CATSRTTGGVQFF
TGTGCCACCAGCAGGACCACGGGGGGCGTGCAGTTCTTC
>NA|NA|TRBV7-9|TRBJ1-1
CSSSLGQKAFF
TGTTCCAGCAGCTTAGGGCAGAAAGCTTTCTTT
>NA|NA|TRBV28|TRBJ1-5
CASSLLRGNQPQHF
TGTGCCAGCAGTTTGTTGAGGGGCAATCAGCCCCAGCATTTT
>NA|NA|TRBV5-1|TRBJ2-7
CASSTGYDEQYF
TGCGCCAGCAGCACAGGGTACGACGAGCAGTACTTC
>TRBD1|NA|TRBV11-3|TRBJ2-5
CASSPAKWTGPWETQYF
TGTGCCAGCAGCCCCGCAAAATGGACAGGACCCTGGGAGACCCAGTACTTC